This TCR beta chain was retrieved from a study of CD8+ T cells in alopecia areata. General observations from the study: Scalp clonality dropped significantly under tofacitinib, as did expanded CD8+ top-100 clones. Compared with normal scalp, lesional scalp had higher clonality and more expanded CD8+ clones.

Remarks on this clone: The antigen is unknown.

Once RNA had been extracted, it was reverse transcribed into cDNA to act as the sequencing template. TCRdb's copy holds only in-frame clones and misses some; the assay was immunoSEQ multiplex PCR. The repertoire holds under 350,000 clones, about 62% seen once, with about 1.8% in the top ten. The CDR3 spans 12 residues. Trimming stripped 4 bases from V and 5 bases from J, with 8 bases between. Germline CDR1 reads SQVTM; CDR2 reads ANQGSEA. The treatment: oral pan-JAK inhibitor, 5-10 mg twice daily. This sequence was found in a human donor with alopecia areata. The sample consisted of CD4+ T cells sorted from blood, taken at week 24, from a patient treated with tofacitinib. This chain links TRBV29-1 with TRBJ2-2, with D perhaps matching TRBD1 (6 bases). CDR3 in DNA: TGCAGCGTTGCCACAGGGACCGGGGAGCTGTTTTTT. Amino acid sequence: CSVATGTGELFF.